Listed below are T cell receptor beta chains from one sample, sequenced in a study of glioma-infiltrating T cells after dendritic cell vaccination. The table came from immunoSEQ multiplex PCR; TCRdb's copy has only in-frame clones and leaves some out. The sample contains tens of thousands of clones, almost 85% of which appear only once. Here the sequenced sample was blood, taken before dendritic cell vaccination. These receptors originate from a human donor with glioblastoma. Both conserved end residues are part of each CDR3. A D gene is named only where the DNA matches it firmly. The size of a clone is reported for some rows only, either as once, few or many, or as a class for expanded clones.

>TRBD1|TRBJ2-2|TRBV10-3|-
CAILLAQGSNTGELFF
TGTGCCATCCTTCTGGCACAGGGGTCGAACACCGGGGAGCTGTTTTTT
>TRBD1|TRBJ1-4|TRBV7-2|-
CASSSSQQGAWEKLFF
TGTGCCAGCAGCTCTTCACAACAGGGGGCCTGGGAAAAACTGTTTTTT
>-|TRBJ1-2|TRBV5-4|-
CASSSITRGESYTF
TGTGCCAGCAGCTCCATTACTAGAGGCGAGAGCTACACCTTC
>TRBD1|TRBJ1-1|TRBV19|-
CASSTGQGSSAEAFF
TGTGCCAGTAGTACCGGACAGGGCTCGAGCGCTGAAGCTTTCTTT
>-|TRBJ1-4|TRBV20-1|-
CSAGGGLKLFF
TGCAGTGCTGGGGGGGGGCTTAAACTGTTTTTT
>-|TRBJ2-2|TRBV5-1|-
CASSPSQVNTGELFF
TGCGCCAGCAGCCCCAGCCAGGTGAACACCGGGGAGCTGTTTTTT
>TRBD1|TRBJ1-3|TRBV27|-
CASSLRPPGRGIGNTIYF
TGTGCCAGCAGTCTCCGGCCCCCCGGCAGGGGGATAGGAAACACCATATATTTT
>TRBD1|TRBJ1-6|TRBV2|-
CASSDGTANSPLHF
TGTGCCAGCAGCGACGGGACAGCGAATTCACCCCTCCACTTT
>TRBD1|TRBJ1-2|TRBV25-1|-
CASSELGTGAGWGDGYTF
TGTGCCAGCAGTGAACTCGGGACAGGGGCCGGGTGGGGCGATGGCTACACCTTC
>-|TRBJ2-7|TRBV7-2|-
CASSLASGQNEQYF
TGTGCCAGCAGCTTAGCTTCAGGGCAAAACGAGCAGTACTTC
>TRBD1|TRBJ1-1|TRBV6-1|-
CASSKGGMNTEAFF
TGTGCCAGCTCGAAAGGGGGCATGAACACTGAAGCTTTCTTT
>TRBD2|TRBJ2-2|TRBV19|-
CASSISGGARASANTGELFF
TGTGCCAGTAGTATTTCGGGAGGGGCAAGGGCTAGCGCAAACACCGGGGAGCTGTTTTTT
>-|TRBJ2-1|TRBV29-1|few
CSVRWRGLNNEQFF
TGCAGCGTTCGTTGGCGGGGGCTCAACAATGAGCAGTTCTTC
>-|TRBJ1-1|TRBV5-6|-
CASSLEVRGEAFF
TGTGCCAGCAGCTTGGAGGTTAGGGGTGAAGCTTTCTTT
>TRBD1|TRBJ1-1|TRBV4-1|-
CASSQGPTGGGPAFF
TGCGCCAGCAGCCAAGGCCCGACAGGGGGCGGCCCAGCTTTCTTT
>-|TRBJ2-5|TRBV5-1|-
CASSLVPGAQETQYF
TGCGCCAGCAGCTTGGTCCCGGGAGCCCAAGAGACCCAGTACTTC
>TRBD2|TRBJ2-3|TRBV2|-
CASSSTGGRTDTQYF
TGTGCCAGCAGTTCGACGGGAGGCCGCACAGATACGCAGTATTTT
>-|TRBJ2-7|TRBV28|-
CASKTYYEQYF
TGTGCCAGCAAGACTTACTACGAGCAGTACTTC
>-|TRBJ2-3|TRBV19|-
CASSKDRIDGTQYF
TGTGCCAGTAGTAAGGACAGAATTGACGGTACGCAGTATTTT
>-|TRBJ1-3|TRBV9|once
CASSMRQVHSGNTIYF
TGTGCCAGCAGCATGCGACAGGTCCACTCTGGAAACACCATATATTTT
>TRBD1|TRBJ1-4|TRBV10-3|once
CAISTPGTGGGKLFF
TGTGCCATCAGTACCCCCGGGACAGGGGGCGGAAAACTGTTTTTT
>-|TRBJ1-4|TRBV30|-
CAWSVGGYNEKLFF
TGTGCCTGGAGTGTAGGAGGGTATAACGAAAAACTGTTTTTT
>TRBD1|TRBJ1-6|TRBV19|-
CASSPTGADSPLHF
TGTGCCAGTAGTCCGACAGGGGCGGACTCACCCCTCCACTTT
>-|TRBJ2-7|TRBV5-8|-
CASSSDPGVVYEQYF
TGTGCCAGCAGCTCAGACCCAGGGGTCGTGTACGAGCAGTACTTC
>-|TRBJ1-5|TRBV2|-
CASSERWGSQGPRSNQPQHF
TGTGCCAGCAGTGAAAGGTGGGGCTCCCAGGGCCCCCGGAGCAATCAGCCCCAGCATTTT
>TRBD1|TRBJ1-4|TRBV9|-
CASSVEQGNEKLFF
TGTGCCAGCAGCGTAGAACAGGGGAATGAAAAACTGTTTTTT
>-|TRBJ2-3|TRBV19|-
CASSIKGGDTQYF
TGTGCCAGTAGTATTAAGGGAGGAGATACGCAGTATTTT
>TRBD2|TRBJ2-1|TRBV5-4|-
CASSQKAGGPYEQFF
TGTGCCAGCAGCCAGAAAGCGGGGGGGCCTTATGAGCAGTTCTTC
>-|TRBJ2-1|TRBV15|-
CATSSLRGIGNEQFF
TGTGCCACCAGCAGCCTGAGGGGGATTGGCAATGAGCAGTTCTTC
>-|TRBJ1-3|TRBV6-6|-
CASSPPQGEAGNTIYF
TGTGCCAGCAGTCCTCCACAGGGTGAGGCTGGAAACACCATATATTTT
>TRBD2|TRBJ2-2|TRBV6-4|-
CASSAGGGATGELFF
TGTGCCAGCAGTGCCGGCGGGGGGGCCACCGGGGAGCTGTTTTTT
>TRBD2|TRBJ2-4|TRBV2|-
CASSRGLAGKNIQYF
TGTGCCAGCAGCCGTGGACTAGCGGGAAAAAACATTCAGTACTTC
>-|TRBJ1-5|TRBV1|few
CTSSKSGGQPQHF
TGCACCAGCAGCAAAAGTGGGGGGCAGCCCCAGCATTTT
>-|TRBJ1-2|TRBV11-1|-
CASSPDRNYGYTF
TGTGCCAGCAGCCCAGACAGAAACTATGGCTACACCTTC
>TRBD2|TRBJ2-5|TRBV2|-
CASGAAGAPQETQYF
TGTGCCAGCGGTGCAGCGGGAGCTCCCCAAGAGACCCAGTACTTC
>-|TRBJ2-3|TRBV6-5|once
CASSSQAPTDTQYF
TGTGCCAGCAGTTCCCAGGCTCCAACAGATACGCAGTATTTT
>-|TRBJ1-2|TRBV7-3|-
CASSQSPGSNYGYTF
TGTGCCAGCAGTCAGAGTCCAGGTTCTAACTATGGCTACACCTTC
>TRBD1|TRBJ1-4|TRBV27|-
CASSSQGARPNEKLFF
TGTGCCAGCAGTTCTCAGGGGGCTCGACCTAATGAAAAACTGTTTTTT